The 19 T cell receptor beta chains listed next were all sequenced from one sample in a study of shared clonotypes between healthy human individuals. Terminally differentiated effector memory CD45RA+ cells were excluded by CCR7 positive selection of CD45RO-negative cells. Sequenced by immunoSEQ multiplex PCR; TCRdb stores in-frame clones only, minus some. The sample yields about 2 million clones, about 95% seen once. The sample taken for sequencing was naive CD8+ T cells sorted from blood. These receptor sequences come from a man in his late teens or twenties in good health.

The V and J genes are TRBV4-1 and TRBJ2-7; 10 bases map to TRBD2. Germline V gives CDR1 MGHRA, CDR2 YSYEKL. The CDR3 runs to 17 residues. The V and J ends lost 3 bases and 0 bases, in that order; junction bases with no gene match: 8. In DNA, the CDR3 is TGCGCCAGCAGCCACTTAAAAGCGGGAGGGCCCTCCTACGAGCAGTACTTC. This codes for CASSHLKAGGPSYEQYF.

DNA of the CDR3: TGTGCCTGGAGTTTTCCAGCGGGAGGGCCCAGCTCCTACGAGCAGTACTTC. This codes for CAWSFPAGGPSSYEQYF. The chain employs TRBV30 and TRBJ2-7; 10 bases align to TRBD2. This CDR3 comprises 17 residues. Germline V gives CDR1 GTSNPN, CDR2 SVGIG (reference sequence). The trim removed 2 bases at V and 0 bases at J, leaving 10 bases unmatched.

The CDR3 DNA reads as TGTGCCAGCAGTTCGGGACTAGGCAGTTACGAGCAGTACTTC. It is translated as CASSSGLGSYEQYF. The rearrangement links TRBV27 to TRBJ2-7, with 8 nucleotides matching TRBD2. CDR1 and CDR2 (germline): MNHEY, SMNVEV (reference sequence). With 4 bases clipped from V and 4 bases from J, the junction kept 6 bases outside the gene matches. The CDR3 is 14 residues long.

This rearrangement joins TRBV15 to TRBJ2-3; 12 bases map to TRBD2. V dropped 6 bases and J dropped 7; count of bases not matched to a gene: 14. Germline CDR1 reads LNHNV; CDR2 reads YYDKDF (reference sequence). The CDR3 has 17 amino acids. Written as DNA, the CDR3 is TGTGCCACCAGTAATGGACTAGCGGGGAGCAATGTTCATACGCAGTATTTT. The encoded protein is CATSNGLAGSNVHTQYF.

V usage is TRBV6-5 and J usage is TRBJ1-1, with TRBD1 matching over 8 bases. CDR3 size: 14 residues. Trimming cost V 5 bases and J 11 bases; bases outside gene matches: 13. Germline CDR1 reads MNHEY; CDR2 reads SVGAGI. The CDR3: CASSDGTGGSRAFF. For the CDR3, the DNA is TGTGCCAGCAGTGACGGTACAGGGGGATCAAGGGCTTTCTTT.

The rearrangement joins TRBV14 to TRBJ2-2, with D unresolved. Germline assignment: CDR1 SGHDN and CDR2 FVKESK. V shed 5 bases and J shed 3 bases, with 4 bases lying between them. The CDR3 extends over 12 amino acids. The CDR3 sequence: CASSGDTGELFF. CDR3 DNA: TGTGCCAGCAGCGGGGACACCGGGGAGCTGTTTTTT.

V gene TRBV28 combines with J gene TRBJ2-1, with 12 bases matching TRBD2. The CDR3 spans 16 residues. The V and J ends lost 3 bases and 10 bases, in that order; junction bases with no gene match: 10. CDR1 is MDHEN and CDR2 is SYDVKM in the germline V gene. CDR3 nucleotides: TGTGCCAGCAGTTTTCCTCTAGCGGGGGGGCAACGGGAGCAGTTCTTC. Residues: CASSFPLAGGQREQFF.

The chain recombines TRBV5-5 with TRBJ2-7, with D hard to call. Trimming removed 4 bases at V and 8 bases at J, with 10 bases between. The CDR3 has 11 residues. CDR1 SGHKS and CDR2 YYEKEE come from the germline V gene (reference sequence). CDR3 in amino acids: CASSPNEKQYF. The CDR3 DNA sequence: TGTGCCAGCAGCCCCAACGAAAAGCAGTACTTC.

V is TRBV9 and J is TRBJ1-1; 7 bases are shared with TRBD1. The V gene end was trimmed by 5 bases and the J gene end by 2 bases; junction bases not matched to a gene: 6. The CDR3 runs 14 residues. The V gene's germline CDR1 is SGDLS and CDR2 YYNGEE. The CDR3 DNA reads TGTGCCAGCAGTAGAAGGGACAGCAACACTGAAGCTTTCTTT. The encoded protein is CASSRRDSNTEAFF.

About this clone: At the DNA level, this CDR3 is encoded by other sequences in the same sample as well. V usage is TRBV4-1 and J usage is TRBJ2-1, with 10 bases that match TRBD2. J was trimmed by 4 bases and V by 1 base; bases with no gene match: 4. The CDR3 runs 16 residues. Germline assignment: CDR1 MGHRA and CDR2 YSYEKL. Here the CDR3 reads CASSQVLAGAYNEQFF. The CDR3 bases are TGCGCCAGCAGCCAAGTCCTAGCGGGAGCTTACAATGAGCAGTTCTTC.

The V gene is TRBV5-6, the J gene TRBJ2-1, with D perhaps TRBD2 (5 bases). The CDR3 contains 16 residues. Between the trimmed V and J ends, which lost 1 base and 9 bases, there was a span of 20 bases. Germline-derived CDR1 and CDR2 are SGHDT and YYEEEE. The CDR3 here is CASSLNPVGGAGEQFF. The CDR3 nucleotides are TGTGCCAGCAGCTTGAATCCGGTAGGAGGCGCGGGTGAGCAGTTCTTC.

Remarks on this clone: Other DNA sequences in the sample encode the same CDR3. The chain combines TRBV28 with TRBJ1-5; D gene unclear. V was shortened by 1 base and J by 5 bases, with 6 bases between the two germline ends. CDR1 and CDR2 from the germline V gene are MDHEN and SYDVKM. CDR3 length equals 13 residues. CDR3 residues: CASSLSGDQPQHF. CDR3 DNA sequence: TGTGCCAGCAGTTTATCAGGAGATCAGCCCCAGCATTTT.

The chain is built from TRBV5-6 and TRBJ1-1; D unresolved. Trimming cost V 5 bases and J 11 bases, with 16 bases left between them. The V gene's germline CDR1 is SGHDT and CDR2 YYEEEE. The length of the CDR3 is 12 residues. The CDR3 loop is CASRRTGGVAFF. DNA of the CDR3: TGTGCCAGCAGGCGGACGGGCGGGGTGGCTTTCTTT.

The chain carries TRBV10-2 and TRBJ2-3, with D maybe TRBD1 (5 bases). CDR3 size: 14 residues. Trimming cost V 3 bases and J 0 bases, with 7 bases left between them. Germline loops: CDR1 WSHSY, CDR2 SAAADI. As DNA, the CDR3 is TGCGCCAGCAGTGAAGGGGTGAGCACAGATACGCAGTATTTT. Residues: CASSEGVSTDTQYF.

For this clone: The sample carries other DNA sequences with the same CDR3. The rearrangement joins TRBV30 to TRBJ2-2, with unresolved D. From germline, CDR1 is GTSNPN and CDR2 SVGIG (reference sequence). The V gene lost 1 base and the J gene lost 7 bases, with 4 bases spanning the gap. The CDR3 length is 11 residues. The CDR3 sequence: CAWSEVGELFF. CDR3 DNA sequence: TGTGCCTGGAGTGAAGTCGGGGAGCTGTTTTTT.

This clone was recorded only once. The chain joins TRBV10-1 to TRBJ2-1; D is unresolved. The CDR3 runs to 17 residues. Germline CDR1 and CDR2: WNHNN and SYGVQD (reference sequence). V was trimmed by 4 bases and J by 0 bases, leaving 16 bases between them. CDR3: CASSGSTGTSSYNEQFF. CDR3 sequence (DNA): TGCGCCAGCAGTGGGTCCACGGGTACGAGCTCCTACAATGAGCAGTTCTTC.

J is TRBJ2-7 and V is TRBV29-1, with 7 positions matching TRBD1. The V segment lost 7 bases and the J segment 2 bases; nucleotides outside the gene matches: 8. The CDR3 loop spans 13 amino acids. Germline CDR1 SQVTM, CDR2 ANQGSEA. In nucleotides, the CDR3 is TGCAGCGCCACCGGGACAGAAGCCTACGAGCAGTACTTC. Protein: CSATGTEAYEQYF.

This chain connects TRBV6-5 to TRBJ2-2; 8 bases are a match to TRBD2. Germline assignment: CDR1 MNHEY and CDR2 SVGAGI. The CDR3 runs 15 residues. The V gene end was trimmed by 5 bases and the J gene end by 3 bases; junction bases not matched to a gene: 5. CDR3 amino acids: CASSPTSVDTGELFF. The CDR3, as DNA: TGTGCCAGCAGTCCGACTAGCGTGGACACCGGGGAGCTGTTTTTT.

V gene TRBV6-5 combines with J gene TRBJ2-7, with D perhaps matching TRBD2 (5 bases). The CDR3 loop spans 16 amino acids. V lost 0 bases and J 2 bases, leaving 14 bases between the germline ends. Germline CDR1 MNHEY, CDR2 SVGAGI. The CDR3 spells CASSYSEGDKPYEQYF. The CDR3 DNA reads TGTGCCAGCAGTTACTCTGAGGGAGACAAACCCTACGAGCAGTACTTC.